This T cell receptor (beta chain) came from a study of cytomegalovirus exposure and HLA in healthy donors. This clone was observed once. V was clipped by 7 bases and J by 4 bases, with 16 bases between them. The CDR3 runs to 14 residues. In germline, CDR1 is MNHNS, CDR2 SASEGT. The assay was immunoSEQ multiplex PCR, and TCRdb's table has in-frame clones only and misses some. The sample yields almost 200,000 clones, about 81% seen once. The sequenced sample was PBMCs. The sequence was obtained from a woman aged 25 to 45 in good health and CMV-seronegative. The chain uses TRBV6-1 and TRBJ1-1; D is perhaps TRBD1 (6 bases). The CDR3 nucleotides are TGTGCCAGCACAGGTTCAGGGGAGGGCACTGAAGCTTTCTTT. It encodes CASTGSGEGTEAFF.